A single TCR beta chain is shown here with its context. The antigen remains undetermined. This record comes from a study of vaccination and CD4 T cells after COVID-19. Study background: The cells were exposed to overlapping spike peptides originating from SARS-CoV-2, HCoV-NL63, HCoV-OC43 and HCoV-229E for stimulation. Each of the control cultures got a CEFX pool, an HIV-1 Nef pool, or no peptide. General study points: Rising from around 19 to 38, the median of SARS-CoV-2-reactive clonotypes did not change significantly.

Sequenced with the Oncomine TCR Beta short-read assay was DNA taken from cultured CD4+ T cells. TCRdb ran MiXCR on the PCR reads and lists one entry per CDR3 protein. The table has about 18,000 distinct CDR3 sequences, 43% seen once. Treatment meaning: approximately 9-day PBMC culture with coronavirus spike peptide pools or control peptides (ViraFEST assay). CDR1 is DFQATT, CDR2 SNEGSKA, per germline (reference sequence). The CDR3 runs 12 residues. Between the trimmed V and J ends, which lost 6 bases and 5 bases, there was a span of 13 bases. Sample: CD4+ T cells from blood, cultured in vitro, taken after SARS-CoV-2 vaccination. The chain is built from TRBV20-1 and TRBJ1-2; D gene uncertain. The source is a human donor who had recovered from COVID-19. The CDR3 region is CSATDSRYGYTF. The CDR3, as DNA: TGCAGTGCAACCGATAGCAGATATGGCTACACCTTC.